Below are 30 T cell receptor beta chains sequenced from a single sample in a study of cytomegalovirus exposure and HLA in healthy donors. The data were produced by immunoSEQ multiplex PCR, yet TCRdb's version contains in-frame clones alone and is incomplete. The data show more than 70,000 clones, 96% seen once. Sequenced sample: PBMCs. The source is a man between 18 and 35 years old in good health and CMV-seropositive.

The chain employs TRBV4-1 and TRBJ2-1, with 12 bases lining up with TRBD2. The CDR3 is 15 amino acids. Losses at the gene ends were 4 bases for V and 5 bases for J; bases not matched to a gene: 3. Germline values: CDR1 MGHRA, CDR2 YSYEKL. Here the CDR3 DNA reads TGCGCCAGCAGCCTCGGACTAGCGGGGAACAATGAGCAGTTCTTC. It translates to CASSLGLAGNNEQFF.

This chain's CDR3 is CASSSGSGQNEKLFF. In DNA form, the CDR3 reads TGTGCCAGCAGCTCAGGGTCGGGACAGAATGAAAAACTGTTTTTT. This chain links TRBV7-2 with TRBJ1-4, with 7 bases identical to TRBD1. The CDR3 is 15 amino acids. Trimming removed 4 bases from V and 5 bases from J; junction bases left unmatched: 7. In germline, CDR1 is SGHTA, CDR2 FQGNSA.

The CDR3: CASSPGGIQRNTEAFF. CDR3 nucleotides: TGCGCCAGCAGCCCAGGAGGTATCCAAAGGAACACTGAAGCTTTCTTT. V usage is TRBV5-1 and J usage is TRBJ1-1, with no clear D. The CDR3 is made up of 16 amino acids. V lost 4 bases and J lost 1, with 17 bases in between. Germline-derived CDR1 and CDR2 are SGHRS and YFSETQ.

Concerning this clone: Sequence at one end of the junction differs from germline and may be a read error. The rearrangement links TRBV5-1 to TRBJ2-1, with 7 bases aligning to TRBD2. This CDR3 spans 15 amino acids. The germline gives CDR1 SGHRS, CDR2 YFSETQ. The CDR3 loop reads CASSLRGDSNNEQFF. The CDR3 nucleotides are TGCGCCAGCAGCTTACGGGGGGACTCCAACAATGAGCAGTTCTTC.

Only a few counts were recorded for this clone. The chain carries TRBV5-4 and TRBJ2-7; D is undetermined. Between the trimmed V and J ends, which lost 2 bases and 5 bases, there was a span of 8 bases. The CDR3 is made up of 12 amino acids. Germline-derived CDR1 and CDR2 are SGHNT and YYREEE (reference sequence). CDR3 sequence: CASSFLLNEQYF. CDR3 coding DNA: TGTGCCAGCAGCTTCTTATTAAACGAGCAGTACTTC.

The V call is TRBV11-3, the J call TRBJ2-2; 8 nucleotides align to TRBD1. The CDR3 length is 17 residues. With V trimmed by 0 bases and J by 0 bases, 3 bases remained unmatched. Germline lookup yields CDR1 SGHNT and CDR2 YENEEA. The CDR3 DNA reads TGTGCCAGCAGCTTAGAGCAGGGGGCGGCGAACACCGGGGAGCTGTTTTTT. Residues: CASSLEQGAANTGELFF.

The chain links TRBV6-1 to TRBJ2-7, with D possibly TRBD2 on 6 matching bases. Trimming stripped 1 base from V and 3 bases from J, with 10 bases between. The germline CDR1 and CDR2 sequences are MNHNS and SASEGT. This CDR3 is 14 amino acids long. This CDR3 is CASSEGAGFYEQYF. Written as DNA, the CDR3 is TGTGCCAGCAGTGAAGGGGCGGGGTTCTACGAGCAGTACTTC.

This sequence joins TRBV7-9 and TRBJ1-4; D is undetermined. Germline V gene sequence: CDR1 SEHNR, CDR2 FQNEAQ (reference sequence). V lost 3 bases and J 8 bases, leaving 19 bases between the germline ends. The CDR3 covers 16 residues. CDR3 bases: TGTGCCAGCAGCTTGGCCGGGGAGGGAGTGAGGGAAAAACTGTTTTTT. This encodes CASSLAGEGVREKLFF.

The chain links TRBV27 to TRBJ1-1; D is undetermined. Trimming took off 2 bases at V and 5 bases at J, with 12 bases between the two ends. The CDR3 has 14 amino acids. Germline V gene sequence: CDR1 MNHEY, CDR2 SMNVEV (reference sequence). The CDR3 DNA is TGTGCCAGCAGTTTACGAGGGCCAGGAACTGAAGCTTTCTTT. It encodes CASSLRGPGTEAFF.

This clone was recorded a few times. J is TRBJ2-2 and V is TRBV27; 8 nucleotides align to TRBD1. Germline V gene sequence: CDR1 MNHEY, CDR2 SMNVEV (reference sequence). The ends lost 6 bases at V and 3 bases at J; junction bases unmatched: 0. This CDR3 has 13 amino acids. The CDR3 region is CASRTGDTGELFF. The CDR3 nucleotides read TGTGCCAGCAGGACAGGGGACACCGGGGAGCTGTTTTTT.

The DNA of the CDR3 is TGCGCCAGCAGCCCGGGTCACACGGGGAACACTGAAGCTTTCTTT. Translating it yields CASSPGHTGNTEAFF. The chain uses TRBV5-1 and TRBJ1-1; no clear D gene. V was trimmed by 4 bases and J by 1 base, leaving 14 bases between them. The CDR3 sequence is 15 residues long. Looked up from germline, CDR1 is SGHRS and CDR2 is YFSETQ.

This sequence joins TRBV4-1 and TRBJ2-7; possible D gene TRBD2, 6 bases. CDR3 length equals 16 residues. Germline CDR1 reads MGHRA; CDR2 reads YSYEKL. Trimming removed 1 base from V and 3 bases from J, with 16 bases in between. The CDR3 nucleotides are TGCGCCAGCAGCCAAGTGGGCGGGAATGGTTTCTACGAGCAGTACTTC. Amino acid sequence: CASSQVGGNGFYEQYF.

The chain uses TRBV7-8 and TRBJ2-1, with TRBD2 matching 8 bases. V lost 3 bases and J lost 1; bases outside the gene matches: 5. The CDR3 contains 16 residues. The germline gives CDR1 SGHVS, CDR2 FQNEAQ. The CDR3 reads CASSFRSGVSYNEQFF. As DNA, the CDR3 is TGTGCCAGCAGCTTCCGTAGCGGGGTATCCTACAATGAGCAGTTCTTC.

The V and J genes are TRBV11-2 and TRBJ2-3; 8 bases fit TRBD1. The germline V gene encodes CDR1 SGHAT and CDR2 FQNNGV. This CDR3 spans 16 amino acids. V shed 5 bases, J shed 1 base, and the junction held 8 bases outside the gene matches. In DNA, the CDR3 is TGTGCCAGCAGCCCAAGGACAGGGATCGGCACAGATACGCAGTATTTT. It is translated as CASSPRTGIGTDTQYF.

The chain combines TRBV30 with TRBJ2-7; perhaps TRBD2 as D (6 bases). Germline V CDR1 and CDR2: GTSNPN, SVGIG (reference sequence). The length of the CDR3 is 14 residues. V lost 4 bases to trimming and J lost 2 bases, with 15 bases between them. CDR3 DNA sequence: TGTGCCTGGAACCCGGGACTGGGCACCTACGAGCAGTACTTC. This translates into CAWNPGLGTYEQYF. The variable domain in full, with the rest retrieved from reference TRBV30 and TRBJ2-7, is SQTIHQWPATLVQPVGSPLSLECTVEGTSNPNLYWYRQAAGRGLQLLFYSVGIGQISSEVPQNLSASRPQDRQFILSSKKLLLSDSGFYLCAWNPGLGTYEQYFGPGTRLTVT.

The chain is built from TRBV7-8 and TRBJ2-5; 10 nucleotides line up with TRBD2. The CDR3 extends over 19 amino acids. The trim removed 4 bases at V and 7 bases at J, leaving 21 bases unmatched. CDR1 is SGHVS, CDR2 FQNEAQ, per germline. Here the CDR3 DNA reads TGTGCCAGCAGCTCCTCTGGGTTGGGTGGACTAGCGGCCAAGGGGACCCAGTACTTC. It yields the protein CASSSSGLGGLAAKGTQYF. The complete variable domain, with remaining parts taken from reference TRBV7-8 and TRBJ2-5, reads GAGVSQSPRYKVAKRGQDVALRCDPISGHVSLFWYQQALGQGPEFLTYFQNEAQLDKSGLPSDRFFAERPEGSVSTLKIQRTQQEDSAVYLCASSSSGLGGLAAKGTQYFGPGTRLLVL.

The V gene is TRBV4-1, the J gene TRBJ1-1, with 7 positions matching TRBD1. Germline V CDR1 and CDR2: MGHRA, YSYEKL. Trimming removed 1 base from V and 4 bases from J; junction bases left unmatched: 6. The CDR3 loop spans 15 amino acids. CDR3 nucleotides: TGCGCCAGCAGCCAAGGAAGGGGGCGAGGCACTGAAGCTTTCTTT. This codes for CASSQGRGRGTEAFF.

The chain joins TRBV27 to TRBJ2-2; 7 nucleotides agree with TRBD2. CDR1 and CDR2 from the germline V gene are MNHEY and SMNVEV (reference sequence). V shed 8 bases and J 6 bases; nucleotides not matched to a gene: 3. The length of the CDR3 is 12 residues. The CDR3 spells CASGRGAGELFF. The CDR3 DNA is TGTGCCAGCGGGAGGGGAGCCGGGGAGCTGTTTTTT.

The chain carries TRBV6-1 and TRBJ2-1; no clear D. V dropped 5 bases and J dropped 10 bases, with 15 bases sitting between them. Germline CDR1 and CDR2: MNHNS and SASEGT. The CDR3 is 13 residues long. DNA of the CDR3: TGTGCCAGCAGTCCTCGGGTTTTCTGGGAGCAGTTCTTC. Protein: CASSPRVFWEQFF.

The chain employs TRBV4-1 and TRBJ2-7; 13 bases align to TRBD2. V trimming: 1 base; J trimming: 5 bases; junction bases outside the gene matches: 8. This CDR3 is 17 amino acids long. CDR1 and CDR2 (germline): MGHRA, YSYEKL. The CDR3 region has the DNA TGCGCCAGCAGCCAAGGGACAACTAGCGGGAGGGCCAACGAGCAGTACTTC. Translation: CASSQGTTSGRANEQYF.

This rearrangement joins TRBV6-1 to TRBJ1-1; D is uncertain. V lost 1 base to trimming and J lost 5 bases, with 8 bases between them. Germline values: CDR1 MNHNS, CDR2 SASEGT. The CDR3 spans 13 residues. CDR3 coding DNA: TGTGCCAGCAGTGAAGGGGAGACAACTGAAGCTTTCTTT. It translates to CASSEGETTEAFF.

The chain carries TRBV7-6 and TRBJ2-1, with D tentatively TRBD2 (6 bases). CDR3 size: 15 residues. Germline V gives CDR1 SGHVS, CDR2 FNYEAQ. V was pared by 5 bases and J by 7 bases, with 18 bases between. CDR3 bases: TGTGCCAGCAGCCCCGTCGGGAGCCCCGGGAATGAGCAGTTCTTC. Translating gives CASSPVGSPGNEQFF.

This rearrangement joins TRBV9 to TRBJ1-1, with 7 bases aligning to TRBD1. J was trimmed by 4 bases and V by 2 bases; bases with no gene match: 2. The CDR3 loop spans 13 amino acids. Germline loops: CDR1 SGDLS, CDR2 YYNGEE. The chain's CDR3 is CASSVTGRTEAFF. The CDR3 nucleotides are TGTGCCAGCAGCGTGACAGGGCGCACTGAAGCTTTCTTT.

The chain carries TRBV27 and TRBJ2-1; 8 bases line up with TRBD2. The CDR3 loop spans 14 amino acids. Germline V gives CDR1 MNHEY, CDR2 SMNVEV (reference sequence). After removal of 5 bases from V and 5 bases from J, the junction contained 5 bases not matched to a gene. The CDR3 coding sequence is TGTGCCAGCAGTCCGGGACTAGGAGACAATGAGCAGTTCTTC. Translated, it gives CASSPGLGDNEQFF.

The chain links TRBV5-1 to TRBJ2-7; TRBD1 matches 12 bases. Germline CDR1 SGHRS, CDR2 YFSETQ. The CDR3 is 14 amino acids. V gave up 7 bases and J gave up 5 bases; unmatched junction bases: 7. The CDR3: CASGIGTGGNEQYF. CDR3 in DNA: TGCGCCAGCGGGATAGGGACAGGGGGCAACGAGCAGTACTTC.

The chain combines TRBV7-9 with TRBJ1-5, with TRBD1 matching over 7 bases. Germline-derived CDR1 and CDR2 are SEHNR and FQNEAQ (reference sequence). There are 14 residues in the CDR3. Trimming cost V 3 bases and J 4 bases; bases outside gene matches: 3. The CDR3 spells CASSLGQQNQPQHF. The DNA for the CDR3 is TGTGCCAGCAGCTTGGGACAGCAGAATCAGCCCCAGCATTTT.

J is TRBJ1-1 and V is TRBV11-3, with TRBD1 as a possible D gene (6 bases). Germline CDR1 reads SGHNT; CDR2 reads YENEEA. V was trimmed by 3 bases and J by 8 bases, leaving 13 bases between them. This CDR3 contains 13 residues. Here the CDR3 reads CASSFETGTEAFF. CDR3 bases: TGTGCCAGCAGCTTTGAGACCGGGACAGAAGCTTTCTTT.

This clone occurred a few times. J is TRBJ2-5 and V is TRBV29-1; D might be TRBD2 (6 bases). The CDR3 is 14 amino acids. V was trimmed by 4 bases and J by 6 bases, leaving 18 bases between them. Germline V gene lookup returns CDR1 SQVTM and CDR2 ANQGSEA. DNA of the CDR3: TGCAGCGTTGTCCAGATGAGCGGGCTTAAGACCCAGTACTTC. Encoded protein: CSVVQMSGLKTQYF. Full variable domain (outside the CDR3, taken from reference TRBV29-1 and TRBJ2-5): SAVISQKPSRDICQRGTSLTIQCQVDSQVTMMFWYRQQPGQSLTLIATANQGSEATYESGFVIDKFPISRPNLTFSTLTVSNMSPEDSSIYLCSVVQMSGLKTQYFGPGTRLLVL.

This chain connects TRBV19 to TRBJ2-1; D is possibly TRBD2 (5 bases). The length of the CDR3 is 15 residues. Germline V gene data show CDR1 as LNHDA and CDR2 as SQIVND (reference sequence). The V and J ends lost 3 bases and 0 bases respectively, with 9 bases between them. As DNA, the CDR3 is TGTGCCAGTAGTATTTCGGGGAGCTCCTACAATGAGCAGTTCTTC. This encodes CASSISGSSYNEQFF.

This chain links TRBV9 with TRBJ2-3; D gene unclear. Germline CDR1 is SGDLS and CDR2 is YYNGEE. CDR3 length: 12 amino acids. V lost 3 bases and J 8 bases, leaving 10 bases between the germline ends. In DNA form, the CDR3 reads TGTGCCAGCAGCGAGCGAGGTGGTACGCAGTATTTT. The encoded protein is CASSERGGTQYF.